This T cell receptor (beta chain) emerged from a study of blood T cell repertoires in COVID-19. CDR1 is SGDLS and CDR2 is YYNGEE in the germline V gene. There are 15 residues in the CDR3. Losses at the gene ends were 3 bases for V and 1 base for J; bases not matched to a gene: 2. Authors' data handling: Reference gene primer amplification gave estimated nucleated cell counts. Produced via immunoSEQ multiplex PCR; TCRdb's table is partial and in-frame only. V and J calls and clone size come straight from that table; D and trimming were deduced from the DNA. This sample has about 260,000 clones, with 88% found just once.

The V gene is TRBV9, the J gene TRBJ1-5, with TRBD1 matching over 9 bases. What was sequenced was peripheral blood. This sequence was found in a man in his sixties who had recovered from COVID-19. This CDR3 reads CASSATGGSNQPQHF. The DNA for the CDR3 is TGTGCCAGCAGCGCGACAGGGGGGAGCAATCAGCCCCAGCATTTT. Variable domain in full (rest from reference TRBV9 and TRBJ1-5): DSGVTQTPKHLITATGQRVTLRCSPRSGDLSVYWYQQSLDQGLQFLIQYYNGEERAKGNILERFSAQQFPDLHSELNLSSLELGDSALYFCASSATGGSNQPQHFGDGTRLSIL.